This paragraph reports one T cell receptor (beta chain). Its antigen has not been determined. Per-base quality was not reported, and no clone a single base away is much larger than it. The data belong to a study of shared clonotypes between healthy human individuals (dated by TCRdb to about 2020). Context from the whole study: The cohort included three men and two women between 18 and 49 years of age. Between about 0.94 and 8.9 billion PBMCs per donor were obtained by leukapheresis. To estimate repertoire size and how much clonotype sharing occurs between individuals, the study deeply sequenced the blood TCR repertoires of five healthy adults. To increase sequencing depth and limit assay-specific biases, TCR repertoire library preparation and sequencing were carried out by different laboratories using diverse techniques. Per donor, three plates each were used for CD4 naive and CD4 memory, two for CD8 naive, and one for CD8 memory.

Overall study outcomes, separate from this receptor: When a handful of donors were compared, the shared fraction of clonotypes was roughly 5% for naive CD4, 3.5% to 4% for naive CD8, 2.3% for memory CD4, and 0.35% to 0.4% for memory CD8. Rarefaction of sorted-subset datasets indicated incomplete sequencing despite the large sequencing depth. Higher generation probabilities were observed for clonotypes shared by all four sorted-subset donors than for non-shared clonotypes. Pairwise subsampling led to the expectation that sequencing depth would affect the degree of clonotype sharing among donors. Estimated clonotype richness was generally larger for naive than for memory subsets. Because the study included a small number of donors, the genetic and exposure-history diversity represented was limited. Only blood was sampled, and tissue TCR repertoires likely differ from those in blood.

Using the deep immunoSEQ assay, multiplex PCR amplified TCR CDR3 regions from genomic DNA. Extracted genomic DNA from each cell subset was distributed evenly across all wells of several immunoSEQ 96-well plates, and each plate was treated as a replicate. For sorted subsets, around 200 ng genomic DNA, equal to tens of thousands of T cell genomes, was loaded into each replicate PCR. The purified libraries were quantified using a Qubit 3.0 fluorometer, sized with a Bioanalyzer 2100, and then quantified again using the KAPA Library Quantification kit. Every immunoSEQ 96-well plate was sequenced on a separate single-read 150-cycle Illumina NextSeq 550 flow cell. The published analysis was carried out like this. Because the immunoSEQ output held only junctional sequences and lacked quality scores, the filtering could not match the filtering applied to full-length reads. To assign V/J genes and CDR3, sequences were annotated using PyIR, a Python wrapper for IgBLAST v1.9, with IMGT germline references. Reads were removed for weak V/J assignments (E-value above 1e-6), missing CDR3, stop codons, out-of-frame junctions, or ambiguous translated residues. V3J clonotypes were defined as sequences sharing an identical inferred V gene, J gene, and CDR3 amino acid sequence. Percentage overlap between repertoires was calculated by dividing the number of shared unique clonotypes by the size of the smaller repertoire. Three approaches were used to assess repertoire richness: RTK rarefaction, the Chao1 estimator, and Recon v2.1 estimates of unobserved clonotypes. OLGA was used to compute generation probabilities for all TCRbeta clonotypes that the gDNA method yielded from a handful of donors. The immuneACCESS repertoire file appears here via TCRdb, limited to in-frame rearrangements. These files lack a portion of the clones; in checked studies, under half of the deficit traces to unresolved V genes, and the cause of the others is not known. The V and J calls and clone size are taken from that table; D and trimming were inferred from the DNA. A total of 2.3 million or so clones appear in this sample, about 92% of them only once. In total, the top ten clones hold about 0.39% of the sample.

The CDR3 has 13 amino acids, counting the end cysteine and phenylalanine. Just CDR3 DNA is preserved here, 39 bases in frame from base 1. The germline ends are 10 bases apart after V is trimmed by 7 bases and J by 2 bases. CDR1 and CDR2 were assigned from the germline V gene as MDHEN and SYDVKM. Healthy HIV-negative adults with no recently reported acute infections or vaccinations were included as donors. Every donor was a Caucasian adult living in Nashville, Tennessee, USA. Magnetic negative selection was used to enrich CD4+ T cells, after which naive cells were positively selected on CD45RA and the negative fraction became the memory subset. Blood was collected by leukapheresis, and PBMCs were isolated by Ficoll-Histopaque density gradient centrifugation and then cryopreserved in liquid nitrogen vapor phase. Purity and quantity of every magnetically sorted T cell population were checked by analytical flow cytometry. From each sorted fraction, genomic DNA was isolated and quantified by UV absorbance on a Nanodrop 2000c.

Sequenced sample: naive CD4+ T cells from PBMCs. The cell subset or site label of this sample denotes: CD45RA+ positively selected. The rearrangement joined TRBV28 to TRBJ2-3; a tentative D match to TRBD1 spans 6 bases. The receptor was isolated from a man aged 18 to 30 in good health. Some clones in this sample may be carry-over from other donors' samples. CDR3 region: CASTQGTTDTQYF. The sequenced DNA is TGTGCCAGCACCCAGGGGACCACAGATACGCAGTATTTT.